This entry lists 25 T cell receptor beta chains sequenced from one sample in a study of shared clonotypes between healthy human individuals. Generated by immunoSEQ multiplex PCR, the TCRdb table keeps only in-frame clones and is missing some. This table holds around 2,000,000 clones, about 92% found once. The naive CD8 subset, CD45RO-negative cells positively selected for CCR7, excluded terminally differentiated effector memory CD45RA+ cells. The sample taken for sequencing was naive CD8+ T cells from PBMCs. The receptors shown here come from a man aged 18 to 30 in good health. Some clones in this sample may be carry-over from other donors' samples.

The J gene is TRBJ2-2, the V gene TRBV15; tentative D call: TRBD2 (5 bases). The length of the CDR3 is 14 residues. V lost 0 bases to trimming and J lost 5 bases, with 7 bases between them. Germline-derived CDR1 and CDR2 are LNHNV and YYDKDF (reference sequence). For the CDR3, the DNA is TGTGCCACCAGCAGAGATTGGGAGACCGGGGAGCTGTTTTTT. As protein: CATSRDWETGELFF.

Points on this clone: Other DNA sequences of this sample code for an identical CDR3. This chain connects TRBV25-1 to TRBJ1-1; no clear D gene. Between the trimmed V and J ends, which lost 8 bases and 0 bases, there was a span of 10 bases. CDR3 length equals 13 residues. Germline V gives CDR1 MGHDK, CDR2 SYGVNS. CDR3 coding DNA: TGTGCCAGCTCTGTCGGGGTGAACACTGAAGCTTTCTTT. Translated: CASSVGVNTEAFF.

This clone was counted a single time. The chain carries TRBV2 and TRBJ2-2; 9 bases are shared with TRBD2. The V and J ends lost 4 bases and 4 bases, in that order; junction bases with no gene match: 1. The V gene's germline CDR1 is SNHLY and CDR2 FYNNEI. The CDR3 length is 14 residues. The CDR3 DNA sequence: TGTGCCAGCAGTGGCGGGGGGGCCACCGGGGAGCTGTTTTTT. Translated, it gives CASSGGGATGELFF.

Only one count was recorded for this clone. The CDR3 DNA follows: TGTGCCAGCAGCCCCGTGGGGGCGGGGGTCCCTTACGAGCAGTACTTC. This encodes CASSPVGAGVPYEQYF. V gene TRBV4-2 combines with J gene TRBJ2-7, with D possibly TRBD2 on 7 matching bases. The V gene's germline CDR1 is LGHNA and CDR2 YNFKEQ. CDR3 length: 16 residues. With 4 bases removed from V and 4 bases from J, the gap between germline ends came to 20 bases.

This clone showed up just once. The chain carries TRBV7-9 and TRBJ2-5; D is unresolved. The germline V gene encodes CDR1 SEHNR and CDR2 FQNEAQ (reference sequence). Trimming left V 4 bases short and J 2 bases short, with 14 bases between. This CDR3 contains 15 residues. CDR3 coding DNA: TGTGCCAGCAGCTCGCCTTTTGGGGAACAAGAGACCCAGTACTTC. The encoded protein is CASSSPFGEQETQYF. Based on the CDR3 plus reference TRBV7-9 and TRBJ2-5, the full variable domain is DTGVSQNPRHKITKRGQNVTFRCDPISEHNRLYWYRQTLGQGPEFLTYFQNEAQLEKSRLLSDRFSAERPKGSFSTLEIQRTEQGDSAMYLCASSSPFGEQETQYFGPGTRLLVL.

The chain joins TRBV28 to TRBJ1-5; D is unclear. Trimming removed 3 bases at V and 3 bases at J, with 12 bases between. CDR1 MDHEN and CDR2 SYDVKM come from the germline V gene. The CDR3 has 15 residues. Here the CDR3 reads CASSFSRTSNQPQHF. In nucleotides, the CDR3 is TGTGCCAGCAGTTTCTCCAGGACTTCCAATCAGCCCCAGCATTTT.

The chain carries TRBV5-8 and TRBJ2-7, with 13 bases lining up with TRBD2. Germline loops: CDR1 SGHTS, CDR2 YDEGEE. This CDR3 is 18 amino acids long. V dropped 2 bases and J dropped 2; count of bases not matched to a gene: 10. The chain's CDR3 is CASSLLSGLAGVPYEQYF. The CDR3 DNA follows: TGTGCCAGCAGCTTACTATCAGGACTAGCGGGAGTCCCCTACGAGCAGTACTTC.

As concerns this clone: Additional DNA sequences in this sample encode the identical CDR3. The rearrangement uses TRBV27 and TRBJ2-5; D is ambiguous. CDR3 length: 12 residues. Trimming pared 5 bases from V and 5 bases from J, leaving 9 bases between. The germline gives CDR1 MNHEY, CDR2 SMNVEV (reference sequence). The DNA for the CDR3 is TGTGCCAGCAGTCCAACTGGGGAGACCCAGTACTTC. Its translation is CASSPTGETQYF.

Details on this clone: Other nucleotide sequences from this sample produce the same CDR3. The genes are TRBV6-5 and TRBJ2-7; D is perhaps TRBD2 (5 bases). Germline CDR1 MNHEY, CDR2 SVGAGI. This CDR3 spans 14 amino acids. Between the trimmed V and J ends, which lost 3 bases and 0 bases, there was a span of 9 bases. As DNA, the CDR3 is TGTGCCAGCAGTTATGGAGCGGCCTCCTACGAGCAGTACTTC. Its translation is CASSYGAASYEQYF.

The chain links TRBV28 to TRBJ2-1; 7 bases agree with TRBD1. Losses at the gene ends were 7 bases for V and 4 bases for J; bases not matched to a gene: 7. Looked up from germline, CDR1 is MDHEN and CDR2 is SYDVKM. The CDR3 covers 14 residues. The CDR3 protein is CASNVQGEYNEQFF. The DNA for the CDR3 is TGTGCCAGCAATGTCCAGGGGGAGTACAATGAGCAGTTCTTC. The full variable domain, its missing parts supplied by reference TRBV28 and TRBJ2-1, is DVKVTQSSRYLVKRTGEKVFLECVQDMDHENMFWYRQDPGLGLRLIYFSYDVKMKEKGDIPEGYSVSREKKERFSLILESASTNQTSMYLCASNVQGEYNEQFFGPGTRLTVL.

Of note for this clone: This same CDR3 is encoded by further DNA sequences in the sample. V usage is TRBV10-3 and J usage is TRBJ2-3; no definite D call. The CDR3 runs to 14 residues. CDR1 is ENHRY, CDR2 SYGVKD, per germline. The V and J ends lost 0 bases and 2 bases respectively, with 6 bases between them. The CDR3 here is CAISESGPTDTQYF. The CDR3, as DNA: TGTGCCATCAGTGAGTCGGGCCCCACAGATACGCAGTATTTT.

This clone has a single count. The V call is TRBV11-2, the J call TRBJ2-7; D ambiguous. The V and J ends lost 5 bases and 5 bases respectively, with 19 bases between them. The CDR3 extends over 15 amino acids. Germline CDR1 SGHAT, CDR2 FQNNGV. The CDR3 region has the DNA TGTGCCAGCAGCCCCGGCGGAAGCATCTTCCACGAGCAGTACTTC. Translated, it gives CASSPGGSIFHEQYF.

The chain uses TRBV27 and TRBJ2-1, with a tentative D call TRBD1 (6 bases). Germline CDR1 MNHEY, CDR2 SMNVEV (reference sequence). With 4 bases removed from V and 8 bases from J, the gap between germline ends came to 12 bases. This CDR3 is 13 amino acids long. DNA for the CDR3: TGTGCCAGCAGTTCGTACAGGGCGGATGAGCAGTTCTTC. Its protein product is CASSSYRADEQFF.

This clone has a single count. The chain links TRBV18 to TRBJ2-1; TRBD2 agrees at 10 bases. After removal of 1 base from V and 6 bases from J, the junction contained 12 bases not matched to a gene. The CDR3 length is 18 residues. Germline V gene lookup returns CDR1 KGHSH and CDR2 LQKENI. This chain's CDR3 is CASSPRAAAGGKVNEQFF. In DNA, the CDR3 is TGTGCCAGCTCACCACGAGCAGCAGCGGGGGGGAAAGTCAATGAGCAGTTCTTC.

V usage is TRBV9 and J usage is TRBJ2-1, with a weak D call TRBD1 (6 bases). CDR3 length equals 15 residues. CDR1 is SGDLS, CDR2 YYNGEE, per germline. V was clipped by 4 bases and J by 7 bases, with 18 bases between them. CDR3 sequence reads: CASSYTGTNRNEQFF. DNA of the CDR3: TGTGCCAGCAGCTACACCGGGACAAACCGTAATGAGCAGTTCTTC.

The chain combines TRBV28 with TRBJ2-1, with D possibly being TRBD2 (6 bases). In germline, CDR1 is MDHEN, CDR2 SYDVKM. The V gene lost 4 bases and the J gene lost 15 bases, with 16 bases spanning the gap. The CDR3 runs to 12 residues. CDR3 protein: CASSSNRMGGFF. As DNA, the CDR3 is TGTGCCAGCAGTTCAAACAGGATGGGAGGGTTCTTC. The full variable domain, with the rest looked up from reference TRBV28 and TRBJ2-1, is DVKVTQSSRYLVKRTGEKVFLECVQDMDHENMFWYRQDPGLGLRLIYFSYDVKMKEKGDIPEGYSVSREKKERFSLILESASTNQTSMYLCASSSNRMGGFFGPGTRLTVL.

This chain links TRBV7-9 with TRBJ2-1; possibly TRBD2 for D (5 bases). This CDR3 is 11 amino acids long. Germline V gene sequence: CDR1 SEHNR, CDR2 FQNEAQ (reference sequence). Trimming cost V 5 bases and J 13 bases, with 12 bases left between them. CDR3 amino acids: CASSSGPPQFF. Here the CDR3 DNA reads TGTGCCAGCAGCAGCGGACCGCCACAGTTCTTC.

This clone was found once. This chain links TRBV7-9 with TRBJ2-1; TRBD2 might be the D (6 bases). V was clipped by 1 base and J by 4 bases, with 14 bases between them. The CDR3 extends over 16 amino acids. The germline gives CDR1 SEHNR, CDR2 FQNEAQ (reference sequence). CDR3: CASSLVGGTPYNEQFF. CDR3 nucleotides: TGTGCCAGCAGCTTAGTAGGTGGGACTCCATACAATGAGCAGTTCTTC.

The chain is built from TRBV28 and TRBJ1-5, with 8 bases matching TRBD1. The CDR3 covers 17 residues. Trimming cost V 6 bases and J 4 bases; bases outside gene matches: 14. Germline loops: CDR1 MDHEN, CDR2 SYDVKM. CDR3 coding DNA: TGTGCCAGCAGCCAGCACCCGACAGGGGTGGTGAATCAGCCCCAGCATTTT. Translating gives CASSQHPTGVVNQPQHF.

The genes are TRBV15 and TRBJ2-7, with D unclear. V was shortened by 1 base and J by 3 bases, with 7 bases between the two germline ends. The CDR3 runs to 13 residues. Germline V gene sequence: CDR1 LNHNV, CDR2 YYDKDF (reference sequence). The CDR3 DNA reads TGTGCCACCAGCAGAGGAACTTTCTACGAGCAGTACTTC. This codes for CATSRGTFYEQYF.

The rearrangement joins TRBV4-1 to TRBJ2-1; 11 bases match TRBD1. The germline V gene has CDR1 MGHRA and CDR2 YSYEKL. The trim removed 5 bases at V and 6 bases at J, leaving 3 bases unmatched. This CDR3 is built from 14 residues. The CDR3 region is CASSGTGGVNEQFF. CDR3 sequence (DNA): TGCGCCAGCAGCGGGACAGGGGGGGTCAATGAGCAGTTCTTC.

About this clone: A read error is possible here, since a much larger clone lies one base away. The CDR3 loop is CASSYSYEQYF. Here the CDR3 DNA reads TGTGCCAGCAGCTACTCCTACGAGCAGTACTTC. The chain carries TRBV5-4 and TRBJ2-5; no reliable D call. The J call may not be correct, given that the DNA end is closer to TRBJ2-7. Germline-derived CDR1 and CDR2 are SGHNT and YYREEE (reference sequence). There are 11 residues in the CDR3.

This clone was observed once. The chain carries TRBV5-8 and TRBJ2-7; the D gene is possibly TRBD2 (5 bases). Trimming took 5 bases from V and 5 from J, leaving 20 bases between them. Germline V gives CDR1 SGHTS, CDR2 YDEGEE. This CDR3 spans 15 amino acids. This chain's CDR3 is CASRPLGLRSHEQYF. The CDR3 DNA follows: TGTGCCAGCAGACCTCTTGGACTCCGGTCCCACGAGCAGTACTTC.

V and J are TRBV6-1 and TRBJ2-7; 10 bases are shared with TRBD1. Unmatched junction bases numbered 8, after V lost 7 bases and J lost 5 bases. In germline, CDR1 is MNHNS, CDR2 SASEGT. This CDR3 is built from 14 residues. The CDR3 region is CASKTGGSRDEQYF. CDR3 coding DNA: TGTGCCAGCAAGACAGGGGGCAGTAGGGACGAGCAGTACTTC.

The V call is TRBV28, the J call TRBJ2-5; D ambiguous. This CDR3 comprises 14 residues. Trimming removed 3 bases from V and 0 bases from J, with 8 bases in between. Germline V lookup: CDR1 MDHEN, CDR2 SYDVKM. In nucleotides, the CDR3 is TGTGCCAGCAGTTTCGTAGGGTACCAAGAGACCCAGTACTTC. It yields the protein CASSFVGYQETQYF.